A selection of T cell receptor beta chains follows, all from one sample in a study of Ad26.COV2.S vaccination and SARS-CoV-2 variants. The repertoire was sequenced with immunoSEQ multiplex PCR; TCRdb's copy has only in-frame clones and lacks some. The sample consists of around 250,000 clones, about 90% of them appearing once. Material: peripheral blood, obtained in a trial of Ad26.COV2.S vaccine versus placebo. Every receptor here comes from a person aged 18-65 years who received the Ad26.COV2.S COVID-19 vaccine or a placebo. CDR3s include the opening cysteine and the closing phenylalanine or tryptophan. D genes are given only for firm matches. Clone size, where shown, is once, few, many, or a class for clones that have expanded.

j_gene: TRBJ1-5; abundance: once; d_gene: -; v_gene: TRBV7-9; CDR3aa: CASSLKDQPQHF; CDR3nt: TGTGCCAGCAGCCTAAAAGATCAGCCCCAGCATTTT
j_gene: TRBJ1-4; abundance: -; d_gene: TRBD1; v_gene: TRBV9; CDR3aa: CASSIRGQGDEKLFF; CDR3nt: TGTGCCAGCAGCATCCGGGGACAGGGTGATGAAAAACTGTTTTTT
j_gene: TRBJ1-2; abundance: -; d_gene: TRBD1; v_gene: TRBV4-3; CDR3aa: CASSQGGTESQLYGYTF; CDR3nt: TGCGCCAGCAGCCAAGGGGGGACAGAGTCCCAACTCTATGGCTACACCTTC
j_gene: TRBJ2-1; abundance: -; d_gene: -; v_gene: TRBV5-8; CDR3aa: CASSSKAGSVRFNEQFF; CDR3nt: TGTGCCAGCAGCTCGAAGGCAGGGTCGGTGAGGTTCAATGAGCAGTTCTTC
j_gene: TRBJ1-5; abundance: -; d_gene: -; v_gene: TRBV11-2; CDR3aa: CASSSWGQPQHF; CDR3nt: TGTGCCAGCAGCTCCTGGGGTCAGCCCCAGCATTTT
j_gene: TRBJ1-2; abundance: -; d_gene: -; v_gene: TRBV29-1; CDR3aa: CSVERTAFYGYTF; CDR3nt: TGCAGCGTTGAACGAACAGCATTCTATGGCTACACCTTC
j_gene: TRBJ1-1; abundance: -; d_gene: -; v_gene: TRBV6-5; CDR3aa: CASRDQWRTEAFF; CDR3nt: TGTGCCAGCAGGGATCAGTGGAGGACTGAAGCTTTCTTT
j_gene: TRBJ2-7; abundance: -; d_gene: -; v_gene: TRBV2; CDR3aa: CASSEAPGAYEQYF; CDR3nt: TGTGCCAGCAGTGAAGCCCCGGGAGCCTACGAGCAGTACTTC
j_gene: TRBJ2-1; abundance: -; d_gene: -; v_gene: TRBV5-1; CDR3aa: CASSPGGASYNEQFF; CDR3nt: TGCGCCAGCAGTCCGGGTGGGGCGTCCTACAATGAGCAGTTCTTC
j_gene: TRBJ1-2; abundance: -; d_gene: TRBD1; v_gene: TRBV3-1/TRBV3-2; CDR3aa: CASSHSTFKGGGKDGYTF; CDR3nt: TGTGCCAGCAGCCATAGCACGTTCAAGGGAGGGGGCAAGGATGGCTACACCTTC
j_gene: TRBJ1-1; abundance: once; d_gene: -; v_gene: TRBV7-9; CDR3aa: CASSPQQGSTEAFF; CDR3nt: TGTGCCAGCAGCCCACAACAGGGTTCCACTGAAGCTTTCTTT
j_gene: TRBJ1-2; abundance: once; d_gene: -; v_gene: TRBV3-1/TRBV3-2; CDR3aa: CASSQYLAEGYTF; CDR3nt: TGTGCCAGCAGCCAATATCTGGCGGAAGGCTACACCTTC
j_gene: TRBJ1-1; abundance: -; d_gene: -; v_gene: TRBV7-2; CDR3aa: CASSPLMAGGNTEAFF; CDR3nt: TGTGCCAGCAGTCCACTGATGGCGGGGGGCAACACTGAAGCTTTCTTT
j_gene: TRBJ2-7; abundance: -; d_gene: -; v_gene: TRBV18; CDR3aa: CASSPPGTPSQQYF; CDR3nt: TGTGCCAGCTCCCCACCCGGGACTCCTTCTCAGCAGTACTTC
j_gene: TRBJ2-7; abundance: -; d_gene: -; v_gene: TRBV4-1; CDR3aa: CASSQGISSDYEQYF; CDR3nt: TGCGCCAGCAGCCAAGGAATATCTTCGGATTACGAGCAGTACTTC
j_gene: TRBJ1-2; abundance: -; d_gene: -; v_gene: TRBV18; CDR3aa: CASSPTGGARYGYTF; CDR3nt: TGTGCCAGCTCACCGACGGGGGGGGCGCGGTATGGCTACACCTTC
j_gene: TRBJ1-3; abundance: -; d_gene: -; v_gene: TRBV7-6; CDR3aa: CASSLSPTLSGNTIYF; CDR3nt: TGTGCCAGCAGCTTATCTCCGACTCTGTCTGGAAACACCATATATTTT
j_gene: TRBJ2-3; abundance: -; d_gene: TRBD2; v_gene: TRBV7-6; CDR3aa: CASSLPSGRPDTQYF; CDR3nt: TGTGCCAGCAGCTTACCGAGCGGGAGACCAGATACGCAGTATTTT
j_gene: TRBJ2-3; abundance: -; d_gene: TRBD2; v_gene: TRBV7-3; CDR3aa: CASSQSGVLTDTQYF; CDR3nt: TGTGCCAGCAGCCAGAGCGGGGTTTTGACAGATACGCAGTATTTT
j_gene: TRBJ2-3; abundance: once; d_gene: TRBD2; v_gene: TRBV11-1; CDR3aa: CASRSGGASTDTQYF; CDR3nt: TGTGCCAGCAGATCCGGGGGGGCTAGCACAGATACGCAGTATTTT